The 3 T cell receptor beta chains listed next were all sequenced from one sample in a study of tumor-infiltrating lymphocytes in oesophageal squamous cell carcinoma. TCRdb re-called the PCR reads with MiXCR, one entry per CDR3 protein. The data contain about 12,000 distinct CDR3 sequences, around 49% of them singletons. Source material: esophageal tumor tissue. The receptors originated from a female donor with esophageal squamous cell carcinoma.

The rearrangement links TRBV7-2 to TRBJ2-3, with D unclear. V lost 3 bases and J 4 bases, leaving 8 bases between the germline ends. The CDR3 has 13 amino acids. CDR1 and CDR2 (germline): SGHTA, FQGNSA. The CDR3: CASSFSPPDTQYF. The CDR3 DNA is TGTGCCAGCAGCTTCTCCCCCCCAGATACGCAGTATTTT.

This clonotype was counted once. The chain couples TRBV30 to TRBJ1-5, with D possibly matching TRBD1 (5 bases). CDR1 is GTSNPN, CDR2 SVGIG, per germline (reference sequence). V lost 3 bases to trimming and J lost 3 bases, with 15 bases between them. The length of the CDR3 is 15 residues. The CDR3 DNA follows: TGTGCCTGGAGGACACCGGGACGGAACAATCAGCCCCAGCATTTT. Protein product: CAWRTPGRNNQPQHF.

V usage is TRBV7-4 and J usage is TRBJ2-3; D is undetermined. The J call may be in error: the DNA end matches TRBJ2-7 better. The CDR3 is 15 amino acids. The germline V gene has CDR1 SGHVT and CDR2 SQSDAQ. In nucleotides, the CDR3 is TGTGCCAGCAGCCCCGGAGACGACCTTAAAGATACGCAGTACTTC. Protein sequence: CASSPGDDLKDTQYF.